The subject of this entry is one T cell receptor beta chain. Its antigen is unknown. This sample stems from a study of T cell responses to AZD1222 COVID-19 vaccine. Study-wide points: Dominant at 160-218 and 743-854, vaccine-associated CD4 TCRs also spanned spike. Repertoires were obtained solely post-peak T cell response. Baseline seropositives among AZD1222 recipients totaled only 5 to 7.

Data came from immunoSEQ multiplex PCR; TCRdb stores just in-frame clones and leaves some out. The sample lists roughly 180,000 clones; 94% were seen once. Trimming left V 1 base short and J 12 bases short, with 10 bases between. The CDR3 runs 12 residues. Germline V gene data show CDR1 as LGHDT and CDR2 as YNNKEL (reference sequence). This TCR was recovered from an adult who received the AZD1222 COVID-19 vaccine. The chain has TRBV3-1 (or the pseudogene TRBV3-2) and TRBJ2-1, with D uncertain. Material: peripheral blood, obtained 28 days after the second AZD1222 dose. The CDR3: CASSQGETAQFF. Here the CDR3 DNA reads TGTGCCAGCAGCCAAGGTGAAACGGCGCAGTTCTTC.